This T cell receptor beta chain was observed in a study of T cell clones after liver transplantation (dated by TCRdb to between 2017 and 2020). Background on the whole study: ITN030ST, the source of the samples, was a randomized trial that attempted immunosuppression withdrawal within 2 years of liver transplantation. After a pre-transplant mixed lymphocyte reaction, TCRbeta sequencing was used to pinpoint donor-reactive T cell clones, which were subsequently tracked in post-transplant blood. As an antigen-independent comparator for donor-reactive sequences, third party-reactive TCRbeta sequences were also identified from pre-transplant MLRs. Three of the eight recipients were HCV-positive; the others were transplanted for non-autoimmune, non-viral indications. Until randomization at 12-24 months post-transplant, subjects were given standard immunosuppression, with no induction therapy. To count as tolerant, a recipient had to stay completely off immunosuppression for at least one year without liver enzymes climbing beyond twice the upper limit of normal. Blood samples were taken pre-transplant, pre-randomization before withdrawal, and post-randomization after full withdrawal or failed withdrawal. The study cohort included 8 liver transplant recipients, of whom 3 were classified as tolerant and 5 as non-tolerant. Paper-wide results and their limitations: Because no allograft tissue specimens were available, donor-reactive T cells may have migrated into the graft instead of being deleted. Once repertoire turnover was taken into account, donor-reactive detection showed a significant reduction for CD4 in 7 of 8 subjects and for CD8 in 8 of 8. Low numbers of available donor cells limited the measurable donor-reactive repertoire in a couple of subjects. Because of small, heterogeneous patient numbers and non-standardized post-transplant time points, the conclusions were only preliminary. In 5 of 8 subjects, circulating donor-reactive CD4 TCRbeta sequences decreased significantly after transplant, regardless of tolerance or HCV status. The decline in donor-reactive sequences exceeded the decline in third party-reactive sequences, suggesting partial antigen-specific deletion that was unrelated to withdrawal success.

This clone has a handful of counts. Which antigen it targets is not known. Base qualities are not recorded, but no much larger clone differs from it by a single base. Measured from the cysteine to the phenylalanine, the CDR3 is 14 residues long. The DNA shown is the 42-base CDR3, in frame from base 1. Trimming takes 6 bases from V and 2 bases from J, and the germline ends sit 13 bases apart. The germline V gene specifies SGHAT as CDR1 and FQNNGV as CDR2. Thawed unstimulated PBMCs were stained for CD3, CD4 and CD8 and FACS-sorted into CD3+CD4+ and CD3+CD8+ populations. All 8 studied subjects were randomized to immunosuppression withdrawal. The Qiagen DNeasy Blood and Tissue Kit was used for genomic DNA isolation. Using immunoSEQ, frozen genomic DNA was subjected to high-throughput TCRbeta CDR3 sequencing, a process that included PCR amplification, mapping, bias correction and internal controls. Per the authors' processing: Productive rearrangements were retained, and unique TCRbeta sequences were defined by the CDR3 nucleotide sequence together with the V and J gene. A sequence counted as donor-reactive only if the sequence showed at least 5-fold expansion in CFSE-low cells compared with unstimulated pre-transplant cells and had a frequency of at least 0.01%. To ensure at least 90% detection power, minimum frequency thresholds were set for each subject based on that subject's lowest-template unstimulated sample. Jensen-Shannon divergence between the top 1000 TCRbeta sequences post-transplant and pre-transplant was used to measure repertoire turnover. Two-sided Fisher's exact tests were used to test for changes in how often donor-reactive sequences were detected. Sourced from immuneACCESS, this table was stored by TCRdb with only in-frame sequences that have V and J called. A share of the clones is absent; for the studies checked, an unresolved V gene accounts for under half, and the remainder has no known explanation. Clone size and the V and J calls come from that table; the DNA yielded D and trimming. The sample includes some 80,000 clones, with nearly 85% observed a single time. Together, the top ten hold 0.4% to 0.6% of the sample.

This chain joins TRBV11-2 to TRBJ2-5; the D segment could be TRBD2, given 5 matching bases. This receptor was identified in a human patient who received a liver transplant. Some T cells present after a transplant may be cells of the graft donor. The sample in question was CD4+ T cells from blood, obtained almost 47 months after liver transplant. Here the CDR3 is given as CASSPSGSQETQYF. The DNA sequence follows: TGTGCCAGCAGTCCCTCGGGGTCTCAAGAGACCCAGTACTTC.